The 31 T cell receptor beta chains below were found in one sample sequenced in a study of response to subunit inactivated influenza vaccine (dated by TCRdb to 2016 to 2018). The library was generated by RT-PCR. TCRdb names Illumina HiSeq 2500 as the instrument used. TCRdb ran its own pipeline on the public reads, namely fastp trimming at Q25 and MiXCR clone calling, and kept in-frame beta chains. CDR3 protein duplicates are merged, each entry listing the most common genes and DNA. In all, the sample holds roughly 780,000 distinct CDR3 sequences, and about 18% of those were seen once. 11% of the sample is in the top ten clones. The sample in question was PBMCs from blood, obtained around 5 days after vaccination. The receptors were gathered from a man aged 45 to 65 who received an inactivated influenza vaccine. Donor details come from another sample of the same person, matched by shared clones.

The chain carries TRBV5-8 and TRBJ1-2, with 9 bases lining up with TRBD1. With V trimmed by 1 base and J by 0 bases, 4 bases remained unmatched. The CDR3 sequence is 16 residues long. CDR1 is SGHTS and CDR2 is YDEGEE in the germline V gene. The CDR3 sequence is CASSLSGTGTNYGYTF. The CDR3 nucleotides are TGTGCCAGCAGCTTGTCCGGGACAGGGACTAACTATGGCTACACCTTC.

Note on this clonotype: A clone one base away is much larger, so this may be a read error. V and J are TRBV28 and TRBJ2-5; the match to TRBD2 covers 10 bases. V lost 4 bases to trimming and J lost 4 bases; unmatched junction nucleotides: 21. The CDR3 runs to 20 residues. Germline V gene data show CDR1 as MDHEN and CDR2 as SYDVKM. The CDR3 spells CASSSLRRASGSRGGETQYF. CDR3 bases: TGTGCCAGCAGTTCCCTCAGACGGGCTAGCGGGAGCAGAGGGGGAGAGACCCAGTACTTC.

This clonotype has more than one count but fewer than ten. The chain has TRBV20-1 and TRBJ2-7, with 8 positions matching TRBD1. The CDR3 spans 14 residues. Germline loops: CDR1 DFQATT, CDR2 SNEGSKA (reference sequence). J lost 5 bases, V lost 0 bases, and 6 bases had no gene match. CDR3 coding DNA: TGCAGTGCTAGAGATGATCGGACAGGGAACGAGCAGTACTTC. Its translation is CSARDDRTGNEQYF.

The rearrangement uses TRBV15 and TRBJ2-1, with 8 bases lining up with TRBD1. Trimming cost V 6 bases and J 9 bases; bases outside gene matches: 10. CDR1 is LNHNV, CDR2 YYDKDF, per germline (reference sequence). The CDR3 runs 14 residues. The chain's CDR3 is CATSGGTGFGEQFF. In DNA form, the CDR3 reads TGTGCCACCAGTGGCGGGACAGGATTTGGTGAGCAGTTCTTC. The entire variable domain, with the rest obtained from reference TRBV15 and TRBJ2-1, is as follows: DAMVIQNPRYQVTQFGKPVTLSCSQTLNHNVMYWYQQKSSQAPKLLFHYYDKDFNNEADTPDNFQSRRPNTSFCFLDIRSPGLGDTAMYLCATSGGTGFGEQFFGPGTRLTVL.

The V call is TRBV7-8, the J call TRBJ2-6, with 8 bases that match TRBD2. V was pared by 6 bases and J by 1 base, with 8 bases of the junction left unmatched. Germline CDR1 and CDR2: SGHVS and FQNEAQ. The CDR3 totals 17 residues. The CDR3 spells CASRTGLVFSGANVLTF. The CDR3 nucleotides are TGTGCCAGCAGGACGGGACTAGTCTTTTCTGGGGCCAACGTCCTGACTTTC.

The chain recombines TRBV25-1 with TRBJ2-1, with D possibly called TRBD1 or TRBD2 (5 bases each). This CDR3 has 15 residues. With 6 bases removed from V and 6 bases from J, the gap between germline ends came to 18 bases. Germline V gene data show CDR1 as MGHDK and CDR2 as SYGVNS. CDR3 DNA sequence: TGTGCCAGCAGCACACCGGGACCGCTTCTCAATGAGCAGTTCTTC. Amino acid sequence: CASSTPGPLLNEQFF.

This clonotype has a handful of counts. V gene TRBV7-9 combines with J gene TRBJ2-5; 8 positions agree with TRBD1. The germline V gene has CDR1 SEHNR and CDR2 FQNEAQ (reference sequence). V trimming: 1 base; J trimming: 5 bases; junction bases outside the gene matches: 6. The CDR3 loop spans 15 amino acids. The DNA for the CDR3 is TGTGCCAGCAGCTTAGTCCCAGGGGGCAGTGAGACCCAGTACTTC. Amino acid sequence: CASSLVPGGSETQYF.

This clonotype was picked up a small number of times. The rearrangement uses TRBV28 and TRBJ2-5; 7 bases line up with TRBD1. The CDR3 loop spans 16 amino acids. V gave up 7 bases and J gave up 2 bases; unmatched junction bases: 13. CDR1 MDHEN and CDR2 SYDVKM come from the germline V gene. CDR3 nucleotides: TGTGCCAGCAATGGGGGAACAGGGGCTTCTCAAGAGACCCAGTACTTC. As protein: CASNGGTGASQETQYF.

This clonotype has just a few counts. CDR3 in amino acids: CASSLGGTVLDGYTF. For the CDR3, the DNA is TGTGCCAGCAGCTTAGGAGGGACCGTCCTGGATGGCTACACCTTC. This chain joins TRBV7-9 and TRBJ1-2; the D gene is possibly TRBD1 (5 bases). Between the trimmed V and J ends, which lost 1 base and 6 bases, there was a span of 15 bases. This CDR3 region has 15 residues. CDR1 SEHNR and CDR2 FQNEAQ come from the germline V gene (reference sequence).

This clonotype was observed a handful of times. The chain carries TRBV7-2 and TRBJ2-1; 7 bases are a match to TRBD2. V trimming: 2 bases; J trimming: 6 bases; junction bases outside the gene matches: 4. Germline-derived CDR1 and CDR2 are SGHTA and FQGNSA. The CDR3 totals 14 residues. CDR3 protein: CASSLSSGTNEQFF. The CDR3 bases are TGTGCCAGCAGCTTATCTAGCGGTACCAATGAGCAGTTCTTC. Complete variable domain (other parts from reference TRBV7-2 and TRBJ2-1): GAGVSQSPSNKVTEKGKDVELRCDPISGHTALYWYRQSLGQGLEFLIYFQGNSAPDKSGLPSDRFSAERTGGSVSTLTIQRTQQEDSAVYLCASSLSSGTNEQFFGPGTRLTVL.

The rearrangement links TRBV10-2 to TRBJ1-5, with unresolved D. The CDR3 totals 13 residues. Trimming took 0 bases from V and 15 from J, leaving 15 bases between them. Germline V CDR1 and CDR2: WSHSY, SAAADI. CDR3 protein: CASSESMASSPHF. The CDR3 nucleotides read TGCGCCAGCAGTGAGTCGATGGCTAGCTCCCCGCATTTT.

CDR3 amino acids: CASSLLDRGEQYF. The CDR3 coding sequence is TGTGCCAGCAGCTTGTTGGACAGGGGCGAGCAGTACTTC. This chain joins TRBV5-6 and TRBJ2-7; TRBD1 agrees at 9 bases. Germline V gene sequence: CDR1 SGHDT, CDR2 YYEEEE. There are 13 residues in the CDR3. Germline trimming cut 1 base from V and 6 bases from J; bases unmatched to any gene: 2.

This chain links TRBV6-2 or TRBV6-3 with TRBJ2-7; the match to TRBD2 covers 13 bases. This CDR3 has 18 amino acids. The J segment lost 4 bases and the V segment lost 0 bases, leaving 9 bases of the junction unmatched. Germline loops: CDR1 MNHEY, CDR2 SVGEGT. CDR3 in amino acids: CASSYSGWTSGSRYEQYF. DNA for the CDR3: TGTGCCAGCAGTTACTCCGGGTGGACTAGCGGGAGCCGTTACGAGCAGTACTTC.

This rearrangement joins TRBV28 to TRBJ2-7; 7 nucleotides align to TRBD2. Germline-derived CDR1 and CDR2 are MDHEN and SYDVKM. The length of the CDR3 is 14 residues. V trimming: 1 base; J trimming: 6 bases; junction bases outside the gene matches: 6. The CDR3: CASSLFRGRVEQYF. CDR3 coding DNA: TGTGCCAGCAGTTTATTCCGGGGGAGGGTCGAGCAGTACTTC.

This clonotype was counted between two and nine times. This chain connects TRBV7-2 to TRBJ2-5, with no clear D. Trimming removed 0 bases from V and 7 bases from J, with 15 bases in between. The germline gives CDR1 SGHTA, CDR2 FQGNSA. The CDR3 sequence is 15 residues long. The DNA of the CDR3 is TGTGCCAGCAGCTTAGCGGTCAATACGGTCATGACCCAGTACTTC. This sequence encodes CASSLAVNTVMTQYF.

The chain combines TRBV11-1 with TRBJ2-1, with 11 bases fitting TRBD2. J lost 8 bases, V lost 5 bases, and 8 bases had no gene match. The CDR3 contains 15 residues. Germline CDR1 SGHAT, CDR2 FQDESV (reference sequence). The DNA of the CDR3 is TGTGCCAGCAGCCCCCGGATAGCGGGAGGGGATGAGCAGTTCTTC. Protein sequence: CASSPRIAGGDEQFF.

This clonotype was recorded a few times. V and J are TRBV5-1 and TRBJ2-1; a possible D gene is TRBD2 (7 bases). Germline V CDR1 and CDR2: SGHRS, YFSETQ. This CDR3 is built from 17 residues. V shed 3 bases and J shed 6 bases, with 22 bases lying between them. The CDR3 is CASSSDPGGRGFNEQFF. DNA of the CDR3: TGCGCCAGCAGCTCCGACCCGGGGGGCCGGGGGTTCAATGAGCAGTTCTTC.

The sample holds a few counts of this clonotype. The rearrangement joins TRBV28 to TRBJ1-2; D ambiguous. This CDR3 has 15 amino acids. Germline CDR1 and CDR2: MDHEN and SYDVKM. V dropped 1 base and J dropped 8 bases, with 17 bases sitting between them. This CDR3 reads CASSLFAGDKGGYTF. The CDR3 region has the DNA TGTGCCAGCAGTTTATTCGCCGGCGACAAGGGAGGCTACACCTTC.

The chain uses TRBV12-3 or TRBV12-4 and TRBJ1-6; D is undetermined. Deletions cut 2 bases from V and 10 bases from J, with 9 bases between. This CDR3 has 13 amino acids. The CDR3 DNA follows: TGTGCCAGCAGTTTAAGTGGAGCCTCACCCCTCCACTTT. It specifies CASSLSGASPLHF.

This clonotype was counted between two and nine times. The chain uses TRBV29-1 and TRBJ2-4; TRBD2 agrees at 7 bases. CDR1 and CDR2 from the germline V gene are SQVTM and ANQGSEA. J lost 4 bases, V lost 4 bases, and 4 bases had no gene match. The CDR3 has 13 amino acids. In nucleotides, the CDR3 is TGCAGCGTTGTCAAGGGAGGGAAAAACATTCAGTACTTC. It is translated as CSVVKGGKNIQYF. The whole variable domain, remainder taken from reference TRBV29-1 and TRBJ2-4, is SAVISQKPSRDICQRGTSLTIQCQVDSQVTMMFWYRQQPGQSLTLIATANQGSEATYESGFVIDKFPISRPNLTFSTLTVSNMSPEDSSIYLCSVVKGGKNIQYFGAGTRLSVL.

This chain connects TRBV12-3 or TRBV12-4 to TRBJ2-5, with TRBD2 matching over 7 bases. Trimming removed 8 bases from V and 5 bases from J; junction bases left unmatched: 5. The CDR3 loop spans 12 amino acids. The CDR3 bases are TGTGCCAGCTGGGCAGCGGGGGAGACCCAGTACTTC. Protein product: CASWAAGETQYF.

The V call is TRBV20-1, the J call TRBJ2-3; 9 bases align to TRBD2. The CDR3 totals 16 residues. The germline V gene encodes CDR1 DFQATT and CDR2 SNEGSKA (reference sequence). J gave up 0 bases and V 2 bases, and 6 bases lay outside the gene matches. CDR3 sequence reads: CSARRASGVSTDTQYF. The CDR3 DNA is TGCAGTGCTAGACGGGCTAGCGGGGTTAGCACAGATACGCAGTATTTT.

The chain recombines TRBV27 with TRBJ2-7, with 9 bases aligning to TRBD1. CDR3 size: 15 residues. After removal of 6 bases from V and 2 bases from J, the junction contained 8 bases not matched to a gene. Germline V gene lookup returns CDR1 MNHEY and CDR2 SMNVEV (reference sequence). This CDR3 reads CASSRGTGRTYEQYF. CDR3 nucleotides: TGTGCCAGCAGCCGTGGGACAGGGAGGACCTACGAGCAGTACTTC.

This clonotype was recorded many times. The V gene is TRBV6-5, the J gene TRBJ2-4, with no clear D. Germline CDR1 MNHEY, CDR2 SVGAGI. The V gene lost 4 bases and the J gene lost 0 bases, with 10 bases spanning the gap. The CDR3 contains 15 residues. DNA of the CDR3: TGTGCCAGCAGTTTGTCCGGGTTAGCCAAAAACATTCAGTACTTC. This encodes CASSLSGLAKNIQYF.

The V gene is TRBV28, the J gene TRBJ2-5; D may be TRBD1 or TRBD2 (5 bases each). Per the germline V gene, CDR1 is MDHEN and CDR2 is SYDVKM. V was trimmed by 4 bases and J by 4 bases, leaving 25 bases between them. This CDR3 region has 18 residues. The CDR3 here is CASSSPNTFSGRAETQYF. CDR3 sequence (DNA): TGTGCCAGCAGTTCCCCGAACACTTTTTCGGGGCGGGCAGAGACCCAGTACTTC.

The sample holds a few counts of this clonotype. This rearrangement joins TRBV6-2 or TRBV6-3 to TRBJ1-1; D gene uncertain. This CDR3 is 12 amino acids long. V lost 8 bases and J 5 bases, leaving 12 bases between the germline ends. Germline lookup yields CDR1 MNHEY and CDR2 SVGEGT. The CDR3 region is CASRAAATEAFF. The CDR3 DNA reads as TGTGCCAGCCGGGCGGCGGCTACTGAAGCTTTCTTT.

Written as DNA, the CDR3 is TGTGCCACCAGTGATTTTGGCGGCAGGGCTGGCGAGCAGTACTTC. The encoded protein is CATSDFGGRAGEQYF. V usage is TRBV24-1 and J usage is TRBJ2-7; D might be TRBD1 (5 bases). CDR1 and CDR2 from the germline V gene are KGHDR and SFDVKD. This CDR3 spans 15 amino acids. V was clipped by 1 base and J by 6 bases, with 15 bases between them.

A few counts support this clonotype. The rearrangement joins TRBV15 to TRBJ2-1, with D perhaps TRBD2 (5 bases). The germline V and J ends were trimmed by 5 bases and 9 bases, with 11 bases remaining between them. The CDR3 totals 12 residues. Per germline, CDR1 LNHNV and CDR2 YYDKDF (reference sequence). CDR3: CATSAGGSEQFF. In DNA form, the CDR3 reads TGTGCCACCAGCGCGGGCGGAAGTGAGCAGTTCTTC. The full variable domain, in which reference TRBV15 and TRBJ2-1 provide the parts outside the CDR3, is DAMVIQNPRYQVTQFGKPVTLSCSQTLNHNVMYWYQQKSSQAPKLLFHYYDKDFNNEADTPDNFQSRRPNTSFCFLDIRSPGLGDTAMYLCATSAGGSEQFFGPGTRLTVL.

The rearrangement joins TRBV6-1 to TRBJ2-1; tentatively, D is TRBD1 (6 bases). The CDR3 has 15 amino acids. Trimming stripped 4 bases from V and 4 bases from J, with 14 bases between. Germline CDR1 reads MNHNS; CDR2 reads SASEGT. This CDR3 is CASSGRDIPYNEQFF. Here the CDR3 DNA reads TGTGCCAGCAGTGGTCGGGACATTCCGTACAATGAGCAGTTCTTC.

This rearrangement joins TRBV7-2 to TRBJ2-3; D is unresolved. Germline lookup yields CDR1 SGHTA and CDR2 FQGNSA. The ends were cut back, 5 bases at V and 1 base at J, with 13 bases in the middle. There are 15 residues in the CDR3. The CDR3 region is CASSAVGLGTDTQYF. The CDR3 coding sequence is TGTGCCAGCAGCGCAGTGGGATTGGGCACAGATACGCAGTATTTT. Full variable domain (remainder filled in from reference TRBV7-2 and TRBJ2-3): GAGVSQSPSNKVTEKGKDVELRCDPISGHTALYWYRQSLGQGLEFLIYFQGNSAPDKSGLPSDRFSAERTGGSVSTLTIQRTQQEDSAVYLCASSAVGLGTDTQYFGPGTRLTVL.

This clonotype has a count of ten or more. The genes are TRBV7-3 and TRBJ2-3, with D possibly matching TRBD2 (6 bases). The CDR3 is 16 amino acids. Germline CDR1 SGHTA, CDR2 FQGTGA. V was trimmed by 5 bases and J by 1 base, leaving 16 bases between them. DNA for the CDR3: TGTGCCAGCAGCCCCCCCGGGGAGCGGGGCACAGATACGCAGTATTTT. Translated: CASSPPGERGTDTQYF.